Each of the 29 T cell receptor beta chains below was sequenced from the same sample in a study of OX40 agonist ivuxolimab in advanced cancers. Sequenced by immunoSEQ multiplex PCR; TCRdb stores in-frame clones only, minus some. The sample lists 65,000 to 90,000 clones; about 89% were seen once. Here the sequenced sample was CD4+ or CD8+ T cells sorted from blood, taken in a trial of the OX40 agonist ivuxolimab. Receptors originate from an adult with an advanced solid tumor such as melanoma, head and neck, liver or kidney cancer.

Only a few counts were recorded for this clone. The chain recombines TRBV7-2 with TRBJ2-7; 14 nucleotides align to TRBD2. V lost 7 bases and J lost 3; bases outside the gene matches: 8. CDR3 length: 16 residues. CDR1 and CDR2 (germline): SGHTA, FQGNSA. CDR3 in DNA: TGTGCCAGCACCCTCCTCGGACTAGCGGGGGGCTACGAGCAGTACTTC. Residues: CASTLLGLAGGYEQYF.

The chain links TRBV15 to TRBJ2-3; D is undetermined. This CDR3 has 14 amino acids. V shed 3 bases and J shed 4 bases, with 11 bases lying between them. CDR1 is LNHNV, CDR2 YYDKDF, per germline (reference sequence). The CDR3 reads CATSRPLSADTQYF. The DNA of the CDR3 is TGTGCCACCAGCAGGCCCCTTTCGGCAGATACGCAGTATTTT. The full variable domain, its missing parts supplied by reference TRBV15 and TRBJ2-3, is DAMVIQNPRYQVTQFGKPVTLSCSQTLNHNVMYWYQQKSSQAPKLLFHYYDKDFNNEADTPDNFQSRRPNTSFCFLDIRSPGLGDTAMYLCATSRPLSADTQYFGPGTRLTVL.

This clone has only one observation. The chain has TRBV7-3 and TRBJ1-2, with no clear D. CDR3 size: 13 residues. Germline V CDR1 and CDR2: SGHTA, FQGTGA. V was clipped by 6 bases and J by 2 bases, with 10 bases between them. CDR3 protein: CASSPERNYGYTF. CDR3 bases: TGTGCCAGCAGTCCAGAAAGGAACTATGGCTACACCTTC.

The genes are TRBV6-5 and TRBJ1-6; D perhaps matches TRBD1 (5 bases). Deletions cut 2 bases from V and 8 bases from J, with 10 bases between. Per the germline V gene, CDR1 is MNHEY and CDR2 is SVGAGI. The CDR3 covers 14 residues. The CDR3 reads CASSYRQGDSPLHF. In DNA form, the CDR3 reads TGTGCCAGCAGTTACCGGCAGGGCGATTCACCCCTCCACTTT.

This chain uses TRBV7-2 with TRBJ1-1; D not certain. The germline CDR1 and CDR2 sequences are SGHTA and FQGNSA. Trimming cost V 2 bases and J 11 bases, with 15 bases left between them. CDR3 length: 13 amino acids. The CDR3: CASSLFSGGMAFF. Written as DNA, the CDR3 is TGTGCCAGCAGCTTATTTTCCGGAGGGATGGCTTTCTTT.

This chain links TRBV2 with TRBJ2-5; 10 nucleotides align to TRBD2. This CDR3 region has 12 residues. V was clipped by 8 bases and J by 5 bases; unmatched bases: 2. The germline CDR1 and CDR2 sequences are SNHLY and FYNNEI. In DNA, the CDR3 is TGTGCCAGCGTAGCGGGAGGTGAGACCCAGTACTTC. Its translation: CASVAGGETQYF.

The CDR3 DNA is TGTGCCAGTATCCCTCCAGGCTACACTGAAGCTTTCTTT. This codes for CASIPPGYTEAFF. The genes are TRBV19 and TRBJ1-1; no reliable D call. The CDR3 length is 13 residues. The germline V and J ends were trimmed by 7 bases and 3 bases, with 12 bases remaining between them. Germline-derived CDR1 and CDR2 are LNHDA and SQIVND (reference sequence).

The chain combines TRBV13 with TRBJ1-1; D possibly corresponds to TRBD1 (5 bases). The germline gives CDR1 PRHDT, CDR2 FYEKMQ (reference sequence). CDR3 length equals 15 residues. V was clipped by 0 bases and J by 0 bases, with 8 bases between them. The CDR3 DNA reads TGTGCCAGCAGCTTAGGCCCGGGGCTGAACACTGAAGCTTTCTTT. Protein sequence: CASSLGPGLNTEAFF.

The chain combines TRBV30 with TRBJ1-2; 8 bases align to TRBD1. Germline V lookup: CDR1 GTSNPN, CDR2 SVGIG (reference sequence). This CDR3 is 15 amino acids long. V was clipped by 0 bases and J by 4 bases; unmatched bases: 7. CDR3 sequence reads: CAWSVRQGRPYGYTF. The CDR3 coding sequence is TGTGCCTGGAGTGTACGACAGGGGCGTCCCTATGGCTACACCTTC.

The genes are TRBV4-3 and TRBJ2-1, with D perhaps matching TRBD1 or TRBD2 (6 bases each). CDR3 size: 15 residues. V dropped 1 base and J dropped 2 bases, with 9 bases sitting between them. From germline, CDR1 is LGHNA and CDR2 YSLEER. The DNA for the CDR3 is TGCGCCAGCAGCCAAGGGGGGGCTCCCTACAATGAGCAGTTCTTC. Its translation is CASSQGGAPYNEQFF.

The V gene is TRBV29-1, the J gene TRBJ2-7, with D perhaps matching TRBD2 (6 bases). V was pared by 8 bases and J by 6 bases, with 20 bases between. CDR3 length equals 13 residues. CDR1 SQVTM and CDR2 ANQGSEA come from the germline V gene. The CDR3 spells CSLLGDSPGEQYV. In nucleotides, the CDR3 is TGCAGCCTCCTGGGGGACTCCCCCGGCGAGCAGTACGTC.

This chain connects TRBV30 to TRBJ1-5; D call uncertain. CDR1 is GTSNPN and CDR2 is SVGIG in the germline V gene (reference sequence). The CDR3 spans 15 residues. V was trimmed by 5 bases and J by 4 bases, leaving 18 bases between them. Here the CDR3 reads CAWAPKVGINQPQHF. The CDR3, as DNA: TGTGCCTGGGCCCCCAAGGTGGGCATTAATCAGCCCCAGCATTTT.

The J gene is TRBJ1-1, the V gene TRBV7-8, with 7 bases that match TRBD1. Germline trimming cut 5 bases from V and 4 bases from J; bases unmatched to any gene: 4. Germline V CDR1 and CDR2: SGHVS, FQNEAQ. The CDR3 covers 13 residues. The CDR3 coding sequence is TGTGCCAGCAGCCGGGACAGCGGCACTGAAGCTTTCTTT. Protein sequence: CASSRDSGTEAFF.

J is TRBJ2-7 and V is TRBV15; 13 nucleotides agree with TRBD2. Germline-derived CDR1 and CDR2 are LNHNV and YYDKDF (reference sequence). The V segment lost 2 bases and the J segment 7 bases; nucleotides outside the gene matches: 8. The CDR3 sequence is 16 residues long. CDR3 sequence: CATSRSPGLAGWEQYF. The CDR3 DNA sequence: TGTGCCACCAGCAGATCCCCGGGACTAGCGGGGTGGGAGCAGTACTTC. Together with reference TRBV15 and TRBJ2-7, the CDR3 gives the full variable domain: DAMVIQNPRYQVTQFGKPVTLSCSQTLNHNVMYWYQQKSSQAPKLLFHYYDKDFNNEADTPDNFQSRRPNTSFCFLDIRSPGLGDTAMYLCATSRSPGLAGWEQYFGPGTRLTVT.

The chain couples TRBV6-6 to TRBJ2-3; D tentatively fits TRBD1 or TRBD2 (5 bases each). This CDR3 contains 14 residues. Trimming took 5 bases from V and 2 from J, leaving 11 bases between them. Germline V gene lookup returns CDR1 MNHNY and CDR2 SVGAGI (reference sequence). The CDR3 coding sequence is TGTGCCAGCAGTACCGGGACGCACACAGATACGCAGTATTTT. Translated: CASSTGTHTDTQYF.

This rearrangement joins TRBV5-6 to TRBJ2-3, with D perhaps matching TRBD1 or TRBD2 (5 bases each). The germline V gene has CDR1 SGHDT and CDR2 YYEEEE. V was cut by 4 bases and J by 5 bases, with 20 bases left in between. This CDR3 has 16 amino acids. CDR3 DNA: TGTGCCAGCAGCAGACCCGGGGCCCTGGATGGAGATACGCAGTATTTT. Its protein is CASSRPGALDGDTQYF.

The chain couples TRBV4-2 to TRBJ2-7; D might be TRBD2 (6 bases). This CDR3 is built from 16 residues. CDR1 is LGHNA and CDR2 is YNFKEQ in the germline V gene. Trimming took 0 bases from V and 1 from J, leaving 13 bases between them. The CDR3 region is CASSQDDGGVSYEQYF. CDR3 nucleotides: TGTGCCAGCAGCCAAGATGACGGAGGGGTGTCCTACGAGCAGTACTTC.

The CDR3 reads CASSFGRTGSWGVDTDTQYF. The CDR3 nucleotides read TGTGCCAGCAGTTTTGGCAGGACCGGATCTTGGGGGGTAGACACAGATACGCAGTATTTT. The chain combines TRBV28 with TRBJ2-3; D is possibly TRBD2 (6 bases). Trimming cost V 3 bases and J 2 bases, with 27 bases left between them. CDR1 and CDR2 (germline): MDHEN, SYDVKM. The CDR3 runs to 20 residues.

The chain employs TRBV5-4 and TRBJ2-3, with D possibly being TRBD1 (6 bases). The CDR3 has 13 residues. Germline CDR1 reads SGHNT; CDR2 reads YYREEE (reference sequence). The V end lost 7 bases, the J end lost 0 bases, and 9 bases lay between the germline ends. As DNA, the CDR3 is TGTGCCAGCCTGGACAGTAGCACAGATACGCAGTATTTT. Protein sequence: CASLDSSTDTQYF.

This clone occurred a few times. The same CDR3 is also encoded by other DNA sequences in this sample. The rearrangement uses TRBV29-1 and TRBJ1-1; D call uncertain. This CDR3 is built from 11 residues. CDR1 is SQVTM and CDR2 is ANQGSEA in the germline V gene. Trimming pared 6 bases from V and 2 bases from J, leaving 7 bases between. Here the CDR3 DNA reads TGCAGCGTCGGGTTAAACACTGAAGCTTTCTTT. Residues: CSVGLNTEAFF.

The genes are TRBV9 and TRBJ1-1, with D unresolved. CDR1 SGDLS and CDR2 YYNGEE come from the germline V gene. V was trimmed by 3 bases and J by 4 bases, leaving 13 bases between them. The CDR3 is made up of 14 amino acids. The CDR3 nucleotides are TGTGCCAGCAGCGCCTATTTATTGGGCACTGAAGCTTTCTTT. It codes for CASSAYLLGTEAFF.

The chain employs TRBV11-3 and TRBJ2-2; 9 bases agree with TRBD1. CDR3 length: 15 residues. Germline CDR1 reads SGHNT; CDR2 reads YENEEA. The trim removed 3 bases at V and 6 bases at J, leaving 5 bases unmatched. DNA of the CDR3: TGTGCCAGCAGCTTCAGGACAGGGGTTGCCGGGGAGCTGTTTTTT. Translation gives CASSFRTGVAGELFF. Supplemented by reference TRBV11-3 and TRBJ2-2, the full variable domain reads EAGVVQSPRYKIIEKKQPVAFWCNPISGHNTLYWYLQNLGQGPELLIRYENEEAVDDSQLPKDRFSAERLKGVDSTLKIQPAELGDSAVYLCASSFRTGVAGELFFGEGSRLTVL.

The chain links TRBV11-3 to TRBJ2-1, with D unclear. The germline gives CDR1 SGHNT, CDR2 YENEEA. The CDR3 runs to 14 residues. Trimming shortened V by 4 bases and J by 7 bases, and 14 bases separated the two germline ends. As DNA, the CDR3 is TGTGCCAGCAGCTGGGCCTATACTCGGAATGAGCAGTTCTTC. It codes for CASSWAYTRNEQFF.

The chain links TRBV11-3 to TRBJ2-7, with D tentatively TRBD1 or TRBD2 (5 bases each). The ends were cut back, 5 bases at V and 3 bases at J, with 14 bases in the middle. CDR1 is SGHNT, CDR2 YENEEA, per germline. CDR3 size: 14 residues. CDR3 nucleotides: TGTGCCAGCAGCCACCGGGACCGAGACTACGAGCAGTACGTC. Amino acid sequence: CASSHRDRDYEQYV.

V and J are TRBV10-2 and TRBJ1-4; the D gene is possibly TRBD1 (5 bases). V dropped 3 bases and J dropped 4 bases, with 12 bases sitting between them. Germline-derived CDR1 and CDR2 are WSHSY and SAAADI. The CDR3 spans 15 residues. The CDR3 is CASSDVVGVNEKLFF. As DNA, the CDR3 is TGCGCCAGCAGTGACGTCGTAGGGGTTAATGAAAAACTGTTTTTT.

The CDR3 DNA follows: TGTGCCAGCAGCGGTTCCCCCGGGGAGCTGTTTTTT. As protein: CASSGSPGELFF. The chain couples TRBV9 to TRBJ2-2; no clear D gene. The CDR3 sequence is 12 residues long. Per germline, CDR1 SGDLS and CDR2 YYNGEE. Deletions cut 3 bases from V and 6 bases from J, with 6 bases between. Filled out from reference TRBV9 and TRBJ2-2, the complete variable domain reads DSGVTQTPKHLITATGQRVTLRCSPRSGDLSVYWYQQSLDQGLQFLIQYYNGEERAKGNILERFSAQQFPDLHSELNLSSLELGDSALYFCASSGSPGELFFGEGSRLTVL.

This sequence joins TRBV2 and TRBJ2-3; 8 nucleotides match TRBD2. Looked up from germline, CDR1 is SNHLY and CDR2 is FYNNEI. The CDR3 extends over 15 amino acids. Unmatched junction bases numbered 5, after V lost 6 bases and J lost 0 bases. CDR3: CASRELAASTDTQYF. Written as DNA, the CDR3 is TGTGCCAGCAGGGAACTAGCGGCCAGCACAGATACGCAGTATTTT.

V usage is TRBV27 and J usage is TRBJ2-3; 10 bases match TRBD2. The germline CDR1 and CDR2 sequences are MNHEY and SMNVEV (reference sequence). The CDR3 runs 15 residues. V lost 6 bases, J lost 1 base, and 4 bases stayed unmatched. CDR3 in DNA: TGTGCCAGCAGCTCGAGCGGGAGGGGCACAGATACGCAGTATTTT. Translated: CASSSSGRGTDTQYF.

The table lists this clone with a count of one. The chain recombines TRBV9 with TRBJ2-1, with a tentative D call TRBD1 (6 bases). There are 16 residues in the CDR3. V was trimmed by 4 bases and J by 5 bases, leaving 19 bases between them. The germline gives CDR1 SGDLS, CDR2 YYNGEE. As DNA, the CDR3 is TGTGCCAGCAGCACTGTATGGCAGGGGCACCACAATGAGCAGTTCTTC. Translation gives CASSTVWQGHHNEQFF.